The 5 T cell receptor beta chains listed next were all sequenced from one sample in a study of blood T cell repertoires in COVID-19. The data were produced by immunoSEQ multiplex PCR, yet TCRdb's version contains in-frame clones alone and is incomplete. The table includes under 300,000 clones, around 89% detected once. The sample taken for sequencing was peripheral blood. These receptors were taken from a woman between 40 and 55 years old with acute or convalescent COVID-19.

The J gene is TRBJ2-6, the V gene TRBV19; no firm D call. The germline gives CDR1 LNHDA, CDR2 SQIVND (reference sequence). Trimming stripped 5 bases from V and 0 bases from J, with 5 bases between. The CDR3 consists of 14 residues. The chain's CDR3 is CASSAGSGANVLTF. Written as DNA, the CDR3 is TGTGCCAGTAGTGCAGGCTCTGGGGCCAACGTCCTGACTTTC. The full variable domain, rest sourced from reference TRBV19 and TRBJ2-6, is DGGITQSPKYLFRKEGQNVTLSCEQNLNHDAMYWYRQDPGQGLRLIYYSQIVNDFQKGDIAEGYSVSREKKESFPLTVTSAQKNPTAFYLCASSAGSGANVLTFGAGSRLTVL.

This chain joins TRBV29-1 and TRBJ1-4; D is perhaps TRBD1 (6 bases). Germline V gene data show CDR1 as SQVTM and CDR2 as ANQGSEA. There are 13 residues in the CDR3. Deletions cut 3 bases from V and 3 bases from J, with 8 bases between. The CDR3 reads CSVETGSNEKLFF. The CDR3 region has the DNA TGCAGCGTTGAGACAGGTTCTAATGAAAAACTGTTTTTT.

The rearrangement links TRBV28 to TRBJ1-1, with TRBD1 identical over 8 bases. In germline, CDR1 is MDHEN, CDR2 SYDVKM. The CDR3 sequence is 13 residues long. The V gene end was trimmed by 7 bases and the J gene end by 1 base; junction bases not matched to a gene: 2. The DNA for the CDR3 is TGTGCCAGCACCGGACAGGGGAACACTGAAGCTTTCTTT. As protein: CASTGQGNTEAFF.

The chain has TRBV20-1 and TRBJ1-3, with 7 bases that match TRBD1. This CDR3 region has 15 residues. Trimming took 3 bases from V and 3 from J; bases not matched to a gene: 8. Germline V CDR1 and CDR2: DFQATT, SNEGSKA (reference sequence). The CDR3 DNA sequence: TGCAGTGCTAGTCAGGGGGAGTGGGTTGGAAACACCATATATTTT. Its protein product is CSASQGEWVGNTIYF.

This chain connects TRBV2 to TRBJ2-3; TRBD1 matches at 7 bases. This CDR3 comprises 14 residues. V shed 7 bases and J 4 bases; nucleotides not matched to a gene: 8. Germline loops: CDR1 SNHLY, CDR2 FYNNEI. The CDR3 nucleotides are TGTGCCAGCATGAGGGGGCGATTCCCAGATACGCAGTATTTT. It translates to CASMRGRFPDTQYF.